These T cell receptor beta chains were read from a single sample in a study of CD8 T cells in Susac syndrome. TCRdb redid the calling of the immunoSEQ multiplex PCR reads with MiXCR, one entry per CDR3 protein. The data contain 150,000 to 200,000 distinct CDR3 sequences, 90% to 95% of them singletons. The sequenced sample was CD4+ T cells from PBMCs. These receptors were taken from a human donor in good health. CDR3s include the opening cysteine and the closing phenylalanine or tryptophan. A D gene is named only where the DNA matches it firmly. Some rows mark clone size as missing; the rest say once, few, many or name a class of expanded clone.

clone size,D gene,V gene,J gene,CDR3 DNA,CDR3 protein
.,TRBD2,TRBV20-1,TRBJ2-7,TGCAGTGCTAGAGTCCCAAGCGGGGGCGAGCAGTACTTC,CSARVPSGGEQYF
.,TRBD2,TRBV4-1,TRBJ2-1,TGCGCCAGCAGTCCTAGCGGGGGGATCTACAATGAGCAGTTCTTC,CASSPSGGIYNEQFF
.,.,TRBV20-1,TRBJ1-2,TGCAGTGCTGAGAACAGCCTCGCTGGCTACACCTTC,CSAENSLAGYTF
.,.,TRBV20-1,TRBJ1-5,TGCAGTGCTAGAGCTCAACCGGATCAGCCCCAGCATTTT,CSARAQPDQPQHF
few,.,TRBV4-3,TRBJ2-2,TGCGCCAGCAGCCAAGAGAGGGTTGCCGGGGAGCTGTTTTTT,CASSQERVAGELFF
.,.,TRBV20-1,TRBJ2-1,TGCAGTGCTAGAGAACCCGGGTTGTATGAGCAGTTCTTC,CSAREPGLYEQFF
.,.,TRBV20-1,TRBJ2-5,TGCAGTGCACTCGTGGGGGAGACCCAGTACTTC,CSALVGETQYF
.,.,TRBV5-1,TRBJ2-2,TGCGCCAGCAGCACGACGGGGTACACCGGGGAGCTGTTTTTT,CASSTTGYTGELFF
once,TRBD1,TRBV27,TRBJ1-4,TGTGCCAGCAGACTGGGACAGGGGAATGAAAAACTGTTTTTT,CASRLGQGNEKLFF
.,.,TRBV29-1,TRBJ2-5,TGCAGCGTTGACCGGGGGATAGGGGAGACCCAGTACTTC,CSVDRGIGETQYF
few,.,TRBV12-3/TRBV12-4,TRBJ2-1,TGTGCCAGCAGTCAATCTAATGAGCAGTTCTTC,CASSQSNEQFF
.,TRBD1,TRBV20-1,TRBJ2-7,TGCAGTGCTAGACCCACAGGGGCCCCCTACGAGCAGTACTTC,CSARPTGAPYEQYF
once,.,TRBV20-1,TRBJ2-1,TGCAGTGCAGGCGGCAGGGACAATGAGCAGTTCTTC,CSAGGRDNEQFF
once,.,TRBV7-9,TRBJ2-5,TGTGCCAGCAGCTCCCTAGGTGGGCCCCAAGAGACCCAGTACTTC,CASSSLGGPQETQYF
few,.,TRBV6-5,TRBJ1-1,TGTGCCAGCAGTTACCCAGGACAGCGCCTGAACACTGAAGCTTTCTTT,CASSYPGQRLNTEAFF
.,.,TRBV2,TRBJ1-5,TGTGCCAGCAATCAGGTTGAGGGTGAGCCCCAGCATTTT,CASNQVEGEPQHF
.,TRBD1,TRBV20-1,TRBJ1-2,TGCAGTGTTCCGACAGGGGGCTTCTATGGCTACACCTTC,CSVPTGGFYGYTF
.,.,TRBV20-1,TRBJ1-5,TGCAGTGCTAGTACTGGGGAAGATCAGCCCCAGCATTTT,CSASTGEDQPQHF
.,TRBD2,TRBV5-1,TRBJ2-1,TGCGCCAGCAGCTTTGGGACTAGCGGGAACAATGAGCAGTTCTTC,CASSFGTSGNNEQFF
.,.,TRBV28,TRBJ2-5,TGTGCCAGCAGCCCGCCGATGGGATGGGGTTTCGAGGCCCAGTACTTC,CASSPPMGWGFEAQYF
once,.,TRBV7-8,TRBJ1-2,TGTGCCAGCAGCTTAAGGTGGCAGAACTATGGCTACACCTTC,CASSLRWQNYGYTF
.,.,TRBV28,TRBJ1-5,TGTGCCAGCAGTTTAGGGCGCGGTGTTCAGCCCCAGCATTTT,CASSLGRGVQPQHF
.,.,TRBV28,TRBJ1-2,TGTGCCAGCAGCTCAGACGTCGGAGGGGGCTACACCTTC,CASSSDVGGGYTF
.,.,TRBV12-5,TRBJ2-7,TGTGCTAGTGGGGAACGGGACAAGCAGTACTTC,CASGERDKQYF
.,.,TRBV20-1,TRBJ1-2,TGCAGTGCTTCCAGGACGGGGGGAAGGGATGGCTACACCTTC,CSASRTGGRDGYTF
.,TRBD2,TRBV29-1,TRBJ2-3,TGCAGCGTTGCAGGAGGGACTAGCGGGAGCACAGATACGCAGTATTTT,CSVAGGTSGSTDTQYF
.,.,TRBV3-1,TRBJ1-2,TGTGCCAGCAGCCAAGATCCAGCTTTGGGAGGCTACACCTTC,CASSQDPALGGYTF
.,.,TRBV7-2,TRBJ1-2,TGTGCCAGCAGCTTAGAGAGCGGAAGCTTTGGCTACACCTTC,CASSLESGSFGYTF
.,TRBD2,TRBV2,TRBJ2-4,TGTGCCAGCAGTGACTCTAGCGGGGGTTACATTCAGTACTTC,CASSDSSGGYIQYF
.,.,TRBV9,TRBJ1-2,TGTGCCAGCAGCGTAGATGACTATGGCTACACCTTC,CASSVDDYGYTF
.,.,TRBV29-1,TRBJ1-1,TGCAGCACCACCACTCAACAGACGCCCAACACTGAAGCTTTCTTT,CSTTTQQTPNTEAFF
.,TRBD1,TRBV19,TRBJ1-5,TGTGCCAGTACGGACAGGGGGTTTAGCAATCAGCCCCAGCATTTT,CASTDRGFSNQPQHF
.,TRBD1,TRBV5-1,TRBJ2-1,TGTGCCAGCAGCTTAGGCACAGGGGGGAATGAGCAGTTCTTC,CASSLGTGGNEQFF
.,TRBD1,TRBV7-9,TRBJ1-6,TGTGCCAGCAGCTTAGGGGACAGGGATAATTCACCCCTCCACTTT,CASSLGDRDNSPLHF
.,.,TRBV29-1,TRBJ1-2,TGCAGCGTTGTTTTCGCGGGGGTTGGCTACACCTTC,CSVVFAGVGYTF
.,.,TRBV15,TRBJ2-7,TGTGCCACCAGCAAACTACAGGGCAGTTACGAGCAGTACTTC,CATSKLQGSYEQYF
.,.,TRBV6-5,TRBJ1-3,TGTGCCAGCAGAGTCGACGGATATACTGGAAACACCATATATTTT,CASRVDGYTGNTIYF
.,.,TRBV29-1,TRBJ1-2,TGCAGCGCGCTTCGATGGGGTTTGTATGGCTACACCTTC,CSALRWGLYGYTF
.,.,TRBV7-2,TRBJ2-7,TGTGCCAGCAGCTTAGCTGCGGCCTACGAGCAGTACTTC,CASSLAAAYEQYF
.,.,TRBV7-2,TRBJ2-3,TGTGCCAGCAGGGTCACAGATACGCAGTATTTT,CASRVTDTQYF
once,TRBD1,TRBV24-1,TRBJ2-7,TGTGCCACCAGTGATGGGACAGCCTACGAGCAGTACTTC,CATSDGTAYEQYF
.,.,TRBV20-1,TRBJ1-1,TGCAGTGCTAGTACCGGGAACACTGAAGCTTTCTTT,CSASTGNTEAFF
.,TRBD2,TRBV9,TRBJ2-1,TGTGCCAGCAGTGGGACTAGCCAAAACAATGAGCAGTTCTTC,CASSGTSQNNEQFF
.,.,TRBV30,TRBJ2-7,TGTGCCTGGAGCCAGGGTATCGCCTACGAGCAGTACTTC,CAWSQGIAYEQYF
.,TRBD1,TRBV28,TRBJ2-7,TGTGCCAGCAGTCCCCATTTGCAGGGGGCGTACGAGCAGTACTTC,CASSPHLQGAYEQYF
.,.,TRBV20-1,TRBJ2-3,TGCAGTGCTAGAAGGGGAATAGATACGCAGTATTTT,CSARRGIDTQYF
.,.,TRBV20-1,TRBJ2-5,TGCAGTGCCCCAGGCGGGGGCGGAAAGACCCAGTACTTC,CSAPGGGGKTQYF
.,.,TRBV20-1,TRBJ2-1,TGCAGTGCTAGATTTACGTACGGAGGGAATGAGCAGTTCTTC,CSARFTYGGNEQFF
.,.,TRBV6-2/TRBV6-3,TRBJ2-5,TGTGCCAGCAGTCGACCGGGACTGCCTGCTGAGACCCAGTACTTC,CASSRPGLPAETQYF
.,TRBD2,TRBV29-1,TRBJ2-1,TGCAGCGTTGTTAAGCGGGGGGCGGGTGAGCAGTTCTTC,CSVVKRGAGEQFF
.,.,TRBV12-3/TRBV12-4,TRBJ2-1,TGTGCCAGCAGCCTCGCAGGGGGGGGTTACAATGAGCAGTTCTTC,CASSLAGGGYNEQFF
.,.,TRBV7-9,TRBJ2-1,TGTGCCAGCAGCTTAGATGGCAATGAGCAGTTCTTC,CASSLDGNEQFF
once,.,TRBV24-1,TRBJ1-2,TGTGCCACCAGTGATCATTACTATGGCTACACCTTC,CATSDHYYGYTF
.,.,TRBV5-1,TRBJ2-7,TGCGCCAGCAGCCCCCGGGACGGCTACGAGCAGTACTTC,CASSPRDGYEQYF
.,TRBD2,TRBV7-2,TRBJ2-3,TGTGCCAGCGTTCTACTAGCGAGTCCCACAGATACGCAGTATTTT,CASVLLASPTDTQYF